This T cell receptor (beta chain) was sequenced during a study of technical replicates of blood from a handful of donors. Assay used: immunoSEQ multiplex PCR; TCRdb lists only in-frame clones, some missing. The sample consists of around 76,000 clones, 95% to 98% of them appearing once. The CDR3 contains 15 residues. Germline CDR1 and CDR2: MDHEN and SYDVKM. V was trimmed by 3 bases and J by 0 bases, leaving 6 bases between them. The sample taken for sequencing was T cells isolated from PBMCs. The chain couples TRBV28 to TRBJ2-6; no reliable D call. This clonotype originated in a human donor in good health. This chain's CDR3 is CASSLLSSGANVLTF. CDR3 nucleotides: TGTGCCAGCAGTTTGCTCAGCTCTGGGGCCAACGTCCTGACTTTC. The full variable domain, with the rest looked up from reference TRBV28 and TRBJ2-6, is DVKVTQSSRYLVKRTGEKVFLECVQDMDHENMFWYRQDPGLGLRLIYFSYDVKMKEKGDIPEGYSVSREKKERFSLILESASTNQTSMYLCASSLLSSGANVLTFGAGSRLTVL.